This is a list of T cell receptor beta chains from one sample in a study of regulatory T cells in long-lasting Graves disease. TCRdb called the multiplex PCR reads again in MiXCR, with one record for every CDR3 protein. This sample has fewer than 500,000 distinct CDR3 sequences, with under 20% found just once. A further study also used this sample, focusing on T cells in Graves' hyperthyroidism and ophthalmopathy.

Sequencing used peripheral blood mononuclear cells (PBMCs), obtained at new diagnosis, from a patient treated with antithyroid drugs. These receptors came from a middle-aged man with Graves disease. Each CDR3 is given with its conserved first and last residue.

CDR3: CASSQVDRTSTDTQYF
J: TRBJ2-3
V: TRBV3-1

CDR3: CASSYAGLAGGYIDTQYF
J: TRBJ2-3
V: TRBV6-2/TRBV6-3

CDR3: CASSPLGQGPTDTQYF
J: TRBJ2-3
V: TRBV18

CDR3: CASRQGTGTDTQYF
J: TRBJ2-3
V: TRBV7-8

CDR3: CSAANYGYTF
J: TRBJ1-2
V: TRBV20-1

CDR3: CASSQAGAKNIQYF
J: TRBJ2-4
V: TRBV5-1

CDR3: CATRLVYEQFF
J: TRBJ2-1
V: TRBV6-1

CDR3: CASSVGAGGPRELFF
J: TRBJ2-2
V: TRBV9

CDR3: CASSLSVGTGKGANVLTF
J: TRBJ2-6
V: TRBV28

CDR3: CASSREWTGNEQYF
J: TRBJ2-7
V: TRBV6-1

CDR3: CASSYSILAGVGSYEQYF
J: TRBJ2-7
V: TRBV6-2/TRBV6-3

CDR3: CASSIGGLSYNEQFF
J: TRBJ2-1
V: TRBV19

CDR3: CASSSTGWGYNEQFF
J: TRBJ2-1
V: TRBV19

CDR3: CASSLFAGGRTNEKLFF
J: TRBJ1-4
V: TRBV12-3/TRBV12-4

CDR3: CASSLFGARTDTQYF
J: TRBJ2-3
V: TRBV5-1